The following is a TCR beta chain sequence with its context. This sample is drawn from a study of blood T cell repertoires in COVID-19. At the level of the study: Samples of COVID-19 (acute and convalescent) were obtained from the United States, Italy and Spain. PBMCs, B-cell-depleted T cells, or T cells were the source of the cDNA or gDNA that made up the material.

The CDR3 has 13 amino acids. Trimming left V 2 bases short and J 8 bases short, with 12 bases between. Per the original data handling: The authors estimated nucleated cell counts from reference gene primer amplification. TCRdb keeps only in-frame clones here, not all; method: immunoSEQ multiplex PCR. That table furnishes V, J and clone size, whereas the DNA furnished D and trimming. Of about 140,000 clones detected, around 80% appear once; the ten largest clones hold 3% to 4.5%. This TCR was recovered from a man aged 60 to 69 with acute or convalescent COVID-19. J is TRBJ1-2 and V is TRBV12-3 or TRBV12-4, with D maybe TRBD1 (5 bases). The sample was peripheral blood. The CDR3 region is CASSLTRVRGYTF. The CDR3 DNA is TGTGCCAGCAGTTTAACCAGGGTCAGGGGCTACACCTTC.